The rows below give T cell receptor beta chains drawn from one sample of a study of molecular identifiers for immune sequencing clone quantification. One entry per CDR3 protein, called by TCRdb with MiXCR from the PCR reads. Of approximately 590,000 distinct CDR3 sequences detected, about 25% appear once; the ten largest clones hold 0.6% to 0.9%. The sequenced material came from naive CD8+ T cells from blood, with Jurkat cell RNA spiked in. These receptors were taken from a human donor in good health. Some libraries in this study had Jurkat cell RNA spiked in. The CDR3 runs from the conserved cysteine through the conserved F or W. D genes are given only for firm matches. Size is omitted from some rows. Given values are once, few, many or a class for expanded clones.

v_call	j_call	d_call	clone_size	cdr3_aa	cdr3_nt
TRBV12-3/TRBV12-4	TRBJ2-1	TRBD2	-	CASSAGTSHAGQFF	TGTGCCAGCAGCGCCGGGACTAGCCACGCGGGGCAGTTCTTC
TRBV6-5	TRBJ2-2	-	few	CASSYPIAQGSGELFF	TGTGCCAGCAGTTACCCAATTGCGCAGGGGTCCGGGGAGCTGTTTTTT
TRBV27	TRBJ1-3	-	-	CASSLYGSGNTIYF	TGTGCCAGCAGTTTGTATGGCTCTGGAAACACCATATATTTT
TRBV27	TRBJ2-1	TRBD1	many	CASSTGTGDWGEQFF	TGTGCCAGCAGTACGGGGACAGGGGACTGGGGTGAGCAGTTCTTC
TRBV27	TRBJ2-5	-	-	CAVKNQDSQYF	TGTGCCGTCAAGAACCAAGATTCCCAGTACTTC
TRBV7-9	TRBJ2-7	TRBD1	few	CASSTPTDRGLGEQYF	TGTGCCAGCAGCACTCCCACCGACAGGGGGTTAGGGGAGCAGTACTTC
TRBV12-5	TRBJ1-2	TRBD1	many	CASGLWTGLAYGYTF	TGTGCTAGTGGTTTGTGGACAGGGCTCGCCTATGGCTACACCTTC
TRBV28	TRBJ2-3	-	many	CASSLLAAGTTDTQYF	TGTGCCAGCAGTTTATTAGCGGCGGGTACCACAGATACGCAGTATTTT
TRBV4-1	TRBJ1-5	-	few	CASSQDGAGPNQPQHF	TGCGCCAGCAGCCAAGATGGGGCAGGGCCCAATCAGCCCCAGCATTTT
TRBV4-1	TRBJ1-4	TRBD1	few	CASSQLHPGQGWEKLFF	TGCGCCAGCAGCCAACTACATCCAGGACAGGGGTGGGAAAAACTGTTTTTT
TRBV5-6	TRBJ2-2	TRBD1	-	CASSHGQGLGTGELFF	TGTGCCAGCAGCCATGGACAGGGTCTCGGCACCGGGGAGCTGTTTTTT
TRBV28	TRBJ2-3	TRBD2	-	CASRKTSGGAGDTQYF	TGTGCCAGCAGAAAAACTAGCGGGGGGGCCGGTGATACGCAGTATTTT
TRBV12-3/TRBV12-4	TRBJ2-7	-	few	CASSAGHSYEQYF	TGTGCCAGCAGTGCGGGGCACTCCTACGAGCAGTACTTC
TRBV5-3	TRBJ2-7	-	-	CASSTEDAPYYEQYF	TGTGCCAGCAGCACGGAAGACGCTCCCTACTACGAGCAGTACTTC
TRBV5-6	TRBJ2-7	TRBD2	-	CASSSTSGGYYEQYF	TGTGCCAGCAGCTCGACTAGCGGGGGATACTACGAGCAGTACTTC
TRBV20-1	TRBJ2-1	-	-	CSARGDYAYNEQFF	TGCAGTGCTAGAGGCGACTATGCGTACAATGAGCAGTTCTTC
TRBV23-1	TRBJ1-5	-	many	CASSQSGRDIGNQPQHF	TGCGCCAGCAGTCAATCCGGCAGGGACATAGGGAATCAGCCCCAGCATTTT
TRBV7-2	TRBJ2-7	-	many	CASSLARPSSSYEQYF	TGTGCCAGCAGCTTAGCCCGACCGAGTAGCTCCTACGAGCAGTACTTC
TRBV7-8	TRBJ2-3	-	many	CASSLGGYGTDTQYF	TGTGCCAGCAGCTTAGGTGGATACGGCACAGATACGCAGTATTTT
TRBV7-2	TRBJ2-3	-	many	CASSEVSGDTQYF	TGTGCCAGCAGCGAGGTCTCAGGCGATACGCAGTATTTT
TRBV27	TRBJ2-7	TRBD2	-	CASCPSGGSNEQYF	TGTGCCAGCTGCCCCTCTGGCGGGAGTAACGAGCAGTACTTC
TRBV6-5	TRBJ1-1	-	many	CASSGFQVNTEAFF	TGTGCCAGCAGCGGATTTCAGGTGAACACTGAAGCTTTCTTT
TRBV5-1	TRBJ1-1	-	few	CASSLNGFTEAFF	TGCGCCAGCAGCTTGAACGGCTTCACTGAAGCTTTCTTT
TRBV11-2	TRBJ2-1	TRBD2	-	CASSLGLGRLAGDATTGYNEQFF	TGTGCCAGCAGCTTAGGTCTTGGTAGGCTAGCGGGAGATGCGACCACAGGATACAATGAGCAGTTCTTC
TRBV20-1	TRBJ2-7	TRBD2	-	CSATGTSFYEQYF	TGCAGTGCAACCGGGACTAGTTTCTACGAGCAGTACTTC
TRBV29-1	TRBJ2-5	-	-	CSVEDGTRRIETQYF	TGCAGCGTTGAAGATGGGACTCGAAGAATTGAGACCCAGTACTTC
TRBV7-9	TRBJ1-1	-	few	CASAENTEAFF	TGTGCCAGCGCAGAAAACACTGAAGCTTTCTTT
TRBV14	TRBJ1-1	-	-	CASSQDGGHEAFF	TGTGCCAGCAGCCAAGACGGGGGGCATGAAGCTTTCTTT
TRBV29-1	TRBJ2-1	-	once	CSVEDFTDAQFF	TGCAGCGTTGAAGATTTTACGGATGCGCAGTTCTTC
TRBV28	TRBJ2-5	TRBD1	many	CASSYRQGRETQYF	TGTGCCAGCAGCTACAGACAGGGACGAGAGACCCAGTACTTC
TRBV5-5	TRBJ2-2	TRBD1	-	CASSRDSYTGELSF	TGTGCCAGCAGCAGGGACAGCTACACCGGGGAGCTGTCTTTT
TRBV9	TRBJ2-3	TRBD2	many	CASSETSRNTQYF	TGTGCCAGCAGCGAGACTAGCAGAAATACGCAGTATTTT
TRBV19	TRBJ1-3	-	few	CASSIPLKGIRDQTGNTIYF	TGTGCCAGTAGTATCCCCCTCAAGGGCATAAGGGATCAAACTGGAAACACCATATATTTT
TRBV19	TRBJ1-1	-	few	CASSISGWTEAFF	TGTGCCAGTAGTATTTCCGGGTGGACTGAAGCTTTCTTT
TRBV6-2/TRBV6-3	TRBJ2-3	TRBD2	many	CASSTTGTSSDTQYF	TGTGCCAGCAGCACGACCGGGACTAGCAGCGATACGCAGTATTTT
TRBV27	TRBJ1-2	-	-	CASSSQGLGGYTF	TGTGCCAGCAGTTCGCAGGGGCTTGGCGGCTACACCTTC
TRBV20-1	TRBJ2-2	-	many	CSARVWDRGELFF	TGCAGTGCTAGAGTGTGGGATCGCGGGGAGCTGTTTTTT
TRBV7-9	TRBJ2-7	TRBD1	few	CASSITGADYEQYF	TGTGCCAGCAGCATAACAGGGGCTGACTACGAGCAGTACTTC
TRBV9	TRBJ2-1	-	few	CASTNSLEEDSYNEQFF	TGTGCCAGCACCAATTCGCTTGAGGAAGACTCCTACAATGAGCAGTTCTTC
TRBV20-1	TRBJ2-1	-	many	CSPPRDNEQFF	TGCAGTCCCCCGAGGGACAATGAGCAGTTCTTC
TRBV5-1	TRBJ2-2	-	-	CASSLAGPLAGELFF	TGCGCCAGCAGCTTGGCAGGACCCCTCGCCGGGGAGCTGTTTTTT
TRBV20-1	TRBJ2-7	-	few	CSARDTITGFSYEQYF	TGCAGTGCTAGAGATACTATAACAGGGTTCTCCTACGAGCAGTACTTC